One and the same sample provided the 17 T cell receptor beta chains below, sequenced in a study of response to subunit inactivated influenza vaccine (dated by TCRdb to the late 2010s). Libraries were made using RT-PCR. The instrument given in TCRdb is Illumina HiSeq 2500. The public reads were run again by TCRdb, first through fastp at Q25 and then through MiXCR, and only productive beta chains were kept. Each record represents a unique CDR3 protein, reported with the most common genes and DNA among its rows. The sample contains about 830,000 distinct CDR3 sequences, approximately 18% of them found a single time. The top ten clones comprise 11% of the sample. The material sequenced was PBMCs from blood, taken more than 4 days after vaccination. These receptors were obtained from a man between 45 and 60 years old who received an inactivated influenza vaccine. Donor details come from another sample of the same person, matched by shared clones.

This clonotype was recorded a few times. The chain has TRBV5-1 and TRBJ1-1; D is undetermined. Germline V gives CDR1 SGHRS, CDR2 YFSETQ. The V and J ends lost 3 bases and 0 bases respectively, with 9 bases between them. The CDR3 runs to 14 residues. The DNA for the CDR3 is TGCGCCAGCAGCTCTAACATATTGAACACTGAAGCTTTCTTT. Its translation: CASSSNILNTEAFF.

This clonotype was found many times. The V and J genes are TRBV12-3 or TRBV12-4 and TRBJ2-6; D is perhaps TRBD1 (5 bases). V was cut by 3 bases and J by 4 bases, with 10 bases left in between. The CDR3 has 15 amino acids. CDR3 loop: CASSFRVSGANVLTF. CDR3 DNA: TGTGCCAGCAGTTTCAGGGTATCAGGGGCCAACGTCCTGACTTTC.

V usage is TRBV7-8 and J usage is TRBJ2-7; D gene ambiguous. The CDR3 is 15 amino acids. V was trimmed by 0 bases and J by 6 bases, leaving 15 bases between them. Germline values: CDR1 SGHVS, CDR2 FQNEAQ. In nucleotides, the CDR3 is TGTGCCAGCAGCTTAGCGACGCCAGAACTACGCGAGCAGTACTTC. It translates to CASSLATPELREQYF.

Only a few counts were recorded for this clonotype. The chain recombines TRBV7-9 with TRBJ2-2, with unresolved D. The CDR3 is 13 amino acids. Looked up from germline, CDR1 is SEHNR and CDR2 is FQNEAQ (reference sequence). Trimming pared 5 bases from V and 0 bases from J, leaving 4 bases between. The DNA of the CDR3 is TGTGCCAGCAGCATCCCGAACACCGGGGAGCTGTTTTTT. This gives the protein CASSIPNTGELFF.

This clonotype occurred a few times. The chain employs TRBV7-9 and TRBJ2-7; TRBD1 matches at 8 bases. This CDR3 region has 15 residues. Germline V gene lookup returns CDR1 SEHNR and CDR2 FQNEAQ (reference sequence). V was pared by 4 bases and J by 3 bases, with 8 bases of the junction left unmatched. The CDR3 bases are TGTGCCAGCAGCTCCACAGGGGGTCTCCTCTACGAGCAGTACTTC. Translating gives CASSSTGGLLYEQYF.

There are a few counts of this clonotype. The gene calls are TRBV12-3 or TRBV12-4 and TRBJ2-3; no reliable D call. Deletions cut 4 bases from V and 0 bases from J, with 14 bases between. The CDR3 sequence is 16 residues long. CDR3 sequence (DNA): TGTGCCAGCAGTTACTCTTTCAGAGTCAGCACAGATACGCAGTATTTT. Translated, it gives CASSYSFRVSTDTQYF.

This chain joins TRBV20-1 and TRBJ2-1; 10 bases are a match to TRBD2. Losses at the gene ends were 3 bases for V and 2 bases for J; bases not matched to a gene: 4. The CDR3 loop spans 15 amino acids. The germline gives CDR1 DFQATT, CDR2 SNEGSKA (reference sequence). As DNA, the CDR3 is TGCAGTGCTAGCCCAAGCGGGAGGGCCTACAATGAGCAGTTCTTC. This sequence encodes CSASPSGRAYNEQFF.

This clonotype has a handful of counts. V is TRBV18 and J is TRBJ2-3; tentatively, D is TRBD1 (5 bases). Germline CDR1 and CDR2: KGHSH and LQKENI. The CDR3 consists of 14 residues. V lost 3 bases, J lost 2 bases, and 9 bases lay in between. For the CDR3, the DNA is TGTGCCAGCTCACCGTCGACAGTCACAGATACGCAGTATTTT. This codes for CASSPSTVTDTQYF.

The chain recombines TRBV5-6 with TRBJ2-7; TRBD1 matches 8 bases. The ends lost 4 bases at V and 2 bases at J; junction bases unmatched: 8. Germline V CDR1 and CDR2: SGHDT, YYEEEE. The CDR3 has 15 amino acids. CDR3 DNA sequence: TGTGCCAGCAGCGGAAGGACAGGGTACCCCTACGAGCAGTACTTC. This codes for CASSGRTGYPYEQYF. Using reference TRBV5-6 and TRBJ2-7 for the parts outside the CDR3, the full variable domain is DAGVTQSPTHLIKTRGQQVTLRCSPKSGHDTVSWYQQALGQGPQFIFQYYEEEERQRGNFPDRFSGHQFPNYSSELNVNALLLGDSALYLCASSGRTGYPYEQYFGPGTRLTVT.

This clonotype came up many times. The V and J genes are TRBV12-3 or TRBV12-4 and TRBJ1-3, with D hard to call. There are 14 residues in the CDR3. Trimming pared 3 bases from V and 1 base from J, leaving 7 bases between. CDR3 region: CASSFSSSGNTIYF. CDR3 DNA: TGTGCCAGCAGTTTTAGTTCTTCTGGAAACACCATATATTTT.

Only a few counts were recorded for this clonotype. CDR3 in amino acids: CASSQQTSGGAGPEQFF. Here the CDR3 DNA reads TGCGCCAGCAGCCAACAAACTAGCGGGGGGGCCGGTCCTGAGCAGTTCTTC. This rearrangement joins TRBV4-3 to TRBJ2-1; 13 bases are shared with TRBD2. The V segment lost 2 bases and the J segment 9 bases; nucleotides outside the gene matches: 10. Germline V lookup: CDR1 LGHNA, CDR2 YSLEER. The CDR3 sequence is 17 residues long.

Many counts were recorded for this clonotype. The CDR3 sequence is CASSSTGGRTEAFF. In DNA form, the CDR3 reads TGTGCCAGCAGTTCGACAGGGGGTCGGACTGAAGCTTTCTTT. The rearrangement links TRBV28 to TRBJ1-1; 9 bases line up with TRBD1. The CDR3 is made up of 14 amino acids. The ends lost 4 bases at V and 5 bases at J; junction bases unmatched: 5. From germline, CDR1 is MDHEN and CDR2 SYDVKM.

The chain employs TRBV7-9 and TRBJ2-2; D may be TRBD1 (6 bases). In germline, CDR1 is SEHNR, CDR2 FQNEAQ (reference sequence). With 4 bases removed from V and 3 bases from J, the gap between germline ends came to 15 bases. The CDR3 length is 16 residues. The CDR3 DNA reads as TGTGCCAGCAGCTCCGACAGGAGTGGGGACACCGGGGAGCTGTTTTTT. The encoded protein is CASSSDRSGDTGELFF.

The chain has TRBV6-1 and TRBJ2-6; 9 bases are a match to TRBD1. Germline lookup yields CDR1 MNHNS and CDR2 SASEGT. V dropped 6 bases and J dropped 4; count of bases not matched to a gene: 13. This CDR3 has 18 residues. CDR3 residues: CASRTFGQGTRGANVLTF. As DNA, the CDR3 is TGTGCCAGCAGGACCTTCGGACAGGGGACGAGAGGGGCCAACGTCCTGACTTTC.

There are a few counts of this clonotype. The genes are TRBV5-1 and TRBJ2-2, with TRBD1 identical over 7 bases. In germline, CDR1 is SGHRS, CDR2 YFSETQ. The ends lost 5 bases at V and 4 bases at J; junction bases unmatched: 11. The CDR3 totals 16 residues. The CDR3, as DNA: TGCGCCAGCAGACAACCCGGGACAGATTCCACCGGGGAGCTGTTTTTT. Its protein is CASRQPGTDSTGELFF.

This clonotype has at least ten counts. CDR3 amino acids: CSAREVGGHAKNIQYF. The DNA of the CDR3 is TGCAGTGCTAGAGAGGTGGGGGGGCACGCCAAAAACATTCAGTACTTC. This chain uses TRBV20-1 with TRBJ2-4; a weak D match, TRBD2 (7 bases). CDR1 and CDR2 (germline): DFQATT, SNEGSKA (reference sequence). The CDR3 loop spans 16 amino acids. V was trimmed by 0 bases and J by 1 base, leaving 13 bases between them.

CDR3 DNA: TGTGCCAGCAGCCAACGACAGGGGCGCGGCTATGGCTACACCTTC. The encoded protein is CASSQRQGRGYGYTF. The chain links TRBV7-8 to TRBJ1-2; 8 positions match TRBD1. Germline V gene sequence: CDR1 SGHVS, CDR2 FQNEAQ. The ends lost 5 bases at V and 4 bases at J; junction bases unmatched: 9. CDR3 length: 15 residues. The variable domain in full, completed from reference TRBV7-8 and TRBJ1-2, reads GAGVSQSPRYKVAKRGQDVALRCDPISGHVSLFWYQQALGQGPEFLTYFQNEAQLDKSGLPSDRFFAERPEGSVSTLKIQRTQQEDSAVYLCASSQRQGRGYGYTFGSGTRLTVV.